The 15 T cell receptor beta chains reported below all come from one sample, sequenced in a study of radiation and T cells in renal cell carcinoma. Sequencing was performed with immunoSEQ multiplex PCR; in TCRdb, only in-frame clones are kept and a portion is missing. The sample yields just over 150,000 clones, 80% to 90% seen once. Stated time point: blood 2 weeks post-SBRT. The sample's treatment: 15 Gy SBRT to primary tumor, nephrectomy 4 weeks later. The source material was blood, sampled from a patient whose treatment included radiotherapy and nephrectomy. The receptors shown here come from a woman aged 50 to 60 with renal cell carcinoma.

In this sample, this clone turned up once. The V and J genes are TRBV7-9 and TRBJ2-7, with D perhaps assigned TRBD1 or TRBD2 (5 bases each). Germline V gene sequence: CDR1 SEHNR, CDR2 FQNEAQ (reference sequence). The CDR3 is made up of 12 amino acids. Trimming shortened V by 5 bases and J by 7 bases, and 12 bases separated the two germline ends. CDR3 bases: TGTGCCAGCAGCCTCCGGGACGGGGAGCAGTACTTC. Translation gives CASSLRDGEQYF. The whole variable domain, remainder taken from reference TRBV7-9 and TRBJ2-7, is DTGVSQNPRHKITKRGQNVTFRCDPISEHNRLYWYRQTLGQGPEFLTYFQNEAQLEKSRLLSDRFSAERPKGSFSTLEIQRTEQGDSAMYLCASSLRDGEQYFGPGTRLTVT.

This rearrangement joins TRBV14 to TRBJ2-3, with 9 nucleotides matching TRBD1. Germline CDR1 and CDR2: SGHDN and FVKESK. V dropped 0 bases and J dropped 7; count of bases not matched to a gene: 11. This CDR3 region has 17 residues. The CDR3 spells CASSQDFGTGYLHTQYF. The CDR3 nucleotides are TGTGCCAGCAGCCAAGATTTCGGGACAGGGTACCTACATACGCAGTATTTT.

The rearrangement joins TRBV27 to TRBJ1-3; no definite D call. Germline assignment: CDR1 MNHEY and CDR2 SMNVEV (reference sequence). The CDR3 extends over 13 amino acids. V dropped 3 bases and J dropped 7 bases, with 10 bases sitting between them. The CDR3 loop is CASSFLIENTIYF. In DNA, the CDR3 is TGTGCCAGCAGTTTTCTGATCGAGAACACCATATATTTT.

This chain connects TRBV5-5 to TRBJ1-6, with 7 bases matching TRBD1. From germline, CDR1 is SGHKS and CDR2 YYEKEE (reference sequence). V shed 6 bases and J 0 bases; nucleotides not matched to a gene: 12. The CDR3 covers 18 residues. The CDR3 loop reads CASTRQGTAGSYNSPLHF. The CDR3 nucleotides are TGTGCCAGCACCAGACAGGGAACGGCTGGCTCCTATAATTCACCCCTCCACTTT.

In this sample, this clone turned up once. CDR3 nucleotide sequence: TGTGCCAGCAGCCCAGGGACAGGGGGGGACTACGAGCAGTACTTC. It encodes CASSPGTGGDYEQYF. The chain carries TRBV7-9 and TRBJ2-7; TRBD1 matches at 11 bases. The V and J ends lost 5 bases and 3 bases, in that order; junction bases with no gene match: 6. CDR1 and CDR2 (germline): SEHNR, FQNEAQ (reference sequence). The CDR3 extends over 15 amino acids.

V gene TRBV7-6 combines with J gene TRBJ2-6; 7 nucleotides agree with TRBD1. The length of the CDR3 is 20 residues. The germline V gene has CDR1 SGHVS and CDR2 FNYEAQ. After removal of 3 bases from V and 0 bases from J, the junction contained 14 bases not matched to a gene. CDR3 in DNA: TGTGCCAGCAGCTTTCTGGCTGGGGACAGAACCAGCTCTGGGGCCAACGTCCTGACTTTC. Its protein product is CASSFLAGDRTSSGANVLTF. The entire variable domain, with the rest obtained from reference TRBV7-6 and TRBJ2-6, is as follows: GAGVSQSPRYKVTKRGQDVALRCDPISGHVSLYWYRQALGQGPEFLTYFNYEAQQDKSGLPNDRFSAERPEGSISTLTIQRTEQRDSAMYRCASSFLAGDRTSSGANVLTFGAGSRLTVL.

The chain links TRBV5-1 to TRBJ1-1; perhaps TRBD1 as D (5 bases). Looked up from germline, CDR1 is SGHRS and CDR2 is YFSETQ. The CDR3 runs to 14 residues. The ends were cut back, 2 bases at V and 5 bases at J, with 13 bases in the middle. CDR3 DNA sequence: TGCGCCAGCAGCTTTCCCCCCGGGGGGACTGAAGCTTTCTTT. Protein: CASSFPPGGTEAFF.

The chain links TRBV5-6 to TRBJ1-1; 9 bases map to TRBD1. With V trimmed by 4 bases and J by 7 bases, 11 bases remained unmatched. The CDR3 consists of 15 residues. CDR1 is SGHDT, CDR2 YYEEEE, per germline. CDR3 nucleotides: TGTGCCAGCAGCGCCACTACAGGGGGCTCGGGTGAAGCTTTCTTT. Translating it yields CASSATTGGSGEAFF.

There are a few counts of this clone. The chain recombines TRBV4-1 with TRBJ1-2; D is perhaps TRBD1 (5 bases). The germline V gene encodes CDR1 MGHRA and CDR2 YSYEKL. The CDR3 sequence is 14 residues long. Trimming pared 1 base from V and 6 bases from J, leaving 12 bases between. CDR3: CASSQAGSGDGYTF. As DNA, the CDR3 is TGCGCCAGCAGCCAAGCAGGGTCGGGGGATGGCTACACCTTC.

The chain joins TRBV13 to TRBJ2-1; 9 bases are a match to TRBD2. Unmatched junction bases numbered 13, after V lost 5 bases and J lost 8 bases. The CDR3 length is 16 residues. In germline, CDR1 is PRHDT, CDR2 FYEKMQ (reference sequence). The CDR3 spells CASSPRRLAGWDEQFF. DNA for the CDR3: TGTGCCAGCAGCCCCAGGAGGCTAGCGGGGTGGGATGAGCAGTTCTTC. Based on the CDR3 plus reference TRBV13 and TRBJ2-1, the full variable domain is AAGVIQSPRHLIKEKRETATLKCYPIPRHDTVYWYQQGPGQDPQFLISFYEKMQSDKGSIPDRFSAQQFSDYHSELNMSSLELGDSALYFCASSPRRLAGWDEQFFGPGTRLTVL.

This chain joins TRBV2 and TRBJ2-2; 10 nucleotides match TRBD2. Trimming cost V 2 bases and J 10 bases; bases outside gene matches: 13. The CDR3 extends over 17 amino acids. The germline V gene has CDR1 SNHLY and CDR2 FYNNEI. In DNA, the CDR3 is TGTGCCAGCAGTGAATCCGTACTAGCGGGGTCTTTTGAGGAGCTGTTTTTT. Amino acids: CASSESVLAGSFEELFF. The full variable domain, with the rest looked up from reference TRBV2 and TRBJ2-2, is EPEVTQTPSHQVTQMGQEVILRCVPISNHLYFYWYRQILGQKVEFLVSFYNNEISEKSEIFDDQFSVERPDGSNFTLKIRSTKLEDSAMYFCASSESVLAGSFEELFFGEGSRLTVL.

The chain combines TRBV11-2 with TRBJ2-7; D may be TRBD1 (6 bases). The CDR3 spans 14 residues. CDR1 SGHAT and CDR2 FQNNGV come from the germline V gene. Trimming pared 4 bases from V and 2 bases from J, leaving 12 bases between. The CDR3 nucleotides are TGTGCCAGCAGCTCAAGACAGGAACCCTACGAGCAGTACTTC. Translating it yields CASSSRQEPYEQYF.

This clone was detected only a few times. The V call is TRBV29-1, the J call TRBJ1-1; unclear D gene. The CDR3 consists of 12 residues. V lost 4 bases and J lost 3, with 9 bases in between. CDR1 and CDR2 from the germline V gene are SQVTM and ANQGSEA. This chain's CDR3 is CSVGLWDTEAFF. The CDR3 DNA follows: TGCAGCGTTGGGCTTTGGGACACTGAAGCTTTCTTT. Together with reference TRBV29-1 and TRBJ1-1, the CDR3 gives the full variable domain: SAVISQKPSRDICQRGTSLTIQCQVDSQVTMMFWYRQQPGQSLTLIATANQGSEATYESGFVIDKFPISRPNLTFSTLTVSNMSPEDSSIYLCSVGLWDTEAFFGQGTRLTVV.

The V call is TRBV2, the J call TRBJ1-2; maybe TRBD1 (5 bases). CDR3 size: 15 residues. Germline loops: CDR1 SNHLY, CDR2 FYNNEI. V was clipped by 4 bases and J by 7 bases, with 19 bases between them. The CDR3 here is CASSALVAGMTGYTF. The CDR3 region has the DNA TGTGCCAGCAGTGCTCTCGTGGCAGGGATGACTGGCTACACCTTC.

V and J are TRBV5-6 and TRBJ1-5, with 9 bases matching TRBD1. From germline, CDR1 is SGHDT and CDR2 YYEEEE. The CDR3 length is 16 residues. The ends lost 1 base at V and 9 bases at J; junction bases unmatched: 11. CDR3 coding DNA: TGTGCCAGCAGCTTGCTCGGAGACAGGGGGGTTGCGCCCCAGCATTTT. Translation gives CASSLLGDRGVAPQHF.